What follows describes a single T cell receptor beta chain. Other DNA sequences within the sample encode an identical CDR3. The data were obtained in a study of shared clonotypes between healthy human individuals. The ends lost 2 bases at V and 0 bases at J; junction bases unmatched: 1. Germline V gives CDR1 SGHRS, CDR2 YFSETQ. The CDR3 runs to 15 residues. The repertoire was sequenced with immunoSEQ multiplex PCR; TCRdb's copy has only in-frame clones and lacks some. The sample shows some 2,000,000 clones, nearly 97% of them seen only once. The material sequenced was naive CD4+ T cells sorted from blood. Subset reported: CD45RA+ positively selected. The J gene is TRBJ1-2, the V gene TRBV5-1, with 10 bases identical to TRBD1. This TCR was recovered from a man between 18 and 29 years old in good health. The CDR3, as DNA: TGCGCCAGCAGCTTAGGACAGGGGGCTAACTATGGCTACACCTTC. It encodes CASSLGQGANYGYTF.